There are a few counts of the clone carrying this T cell receptor beta chain. The target antigen is unknown. From germline, CDR1 is SGHRS and CDR2 YFSETQ. Trimming shortened V by 5 bases and J by 0 bases, and 21 bases separated the two germline ends. This CDR3 region has 17 residues. This entry is derived from a study of cytomegalovirus exposure and HLA in healthy donors. Whole-study context: In a previous analysis, about 100 million unique TCR beta sequences were found from 150 million to 200 million T cells. General study results and limits: A later analysis reportedly found fewer N-insertions in an Asian-associated ancestry cluster than the roughly 730-donor mean. CMV serostatus was the only immune exposure information that was available. Per a prior analysis, the majority of TCR beta V segments were productive roughly 87% or roughly 30% of the time.

The PCR used 60 Vbeta and 13 Jbeta primers. Profiling relied on immunoSEQ multiplex PCR, and the TCRdb table lists in-frame clones only, not all of them. The repertoire consists of some 54,000 clones, with approximately 70% occurring once and the leading ten covering around 3.1%. The genes are TRBV5-1 and TRBJ2-7; D is perhaps TRBD2 (5 bases). Sequenced input: PBMCs. The source is a man aged 18 to 35 in good health and CMV-seronegative. CDR3 bases: TGCGCCAGCAGTTCGCCAAAGAGCGGAACTATCTCCTACGAGCAGTACTTC. Its protein product is CASSSPKSGTISYEQYF.